This T cell receptor beta chain was profiled in a study of blood T cell repertoires in COVID-19. Method: immunoSEQ multiplex PCR; TCRdb's copy keeps in-frame clones and lacks some. Here the sample spans 270,000 or so clones, 84% being singletons. CDR3 length: 14 residues. CDR1 MGHDK and CDR2 SYGVNS come from the germline V gene. Trimming cost V 7 bases and J 5 bases, with 17 bases left between them. The chain combines TRBV25-1 with TRBJ1-1; D possibly corresponds to TRBD1 (6 bases). Sequenced input: peripheral blood. The source is a human donor in a cohort sampled during active COVID-19. The CDR3 loop reads CASTDTGITTEAFF. CDR3 nucleotide sequence: TGTGCCAGCACCGATACAGGGATCACAACTGAAGCTTTCTTT.